The sequence of this T cell receptor (beta chain) was determined in a study of shared clonotypes between healthy human individuals. Study background: Aged between 18 and 49, the donors were two women and three men.

Sequencing used immunoSEQ multiplex PCR; TCRdb keeps in-frame clones, though not all of them. The sample gives roughly 490,000 clones, around 80% of which show up once; 10% to 15% is in the top ten. Study-wide points: Donor clonotype sharing was expected to depend on sequencing depth.

Turning to this clone: Its antigen is currently unknown.

The unsorted samples took around 81 million PBMCs to get genomic DNA. Sequenced: PBMCs. This clonotype was sampled from a woman aged 40 to 50 in good health. Some clones in this sample may be carry-over from other donors' samples.

The CDR3 bases are TGTGCCAGCAGCGCTACTACAGGGTTTGAGACCCAGTACTTC. It encodes CASSATTGFETQYF. This chain joins TRBV5-6 and TRBJ2-5; D perhaps matches TRBD1 (6 bases). The CDR3 is 14 residues long. Trimming stripped 4 bases from V and 5 bases from J, with 15 bases between. Looked up from germline, CDR1 is SGHDT and CDR2 is YYEEEE.